These 28 T cell receptor beta chains came from one sample sequenced in a study of blood T cell repertoires in COVID-19. TCRdb's table, derived via immunoSEQ multiplex PCR, lists solely in-frame clones and lacks some. Seen here are roughly 75,000 clones, 65% to 90% observed once, and the top ten hold more than 9.5%. The sequencing input was peripheral blood. These receptors all stem from a man between 50 and 59 years old with COVID-19, enrolled during active disease.

This clone was observed a handful of times. The chain couples TRBV5-4 to TRBJ1-1; D gene unclear. CDR1 SGHNT and CDR2 YYREEE come from the germline V gene (reference sequence). Trimming pared 4 bases from V and 0 bases from J, leaving 13 bases between. The CDR3 has 15 amino acids. The CDR3 protein is CASSQSEALNTEAFF. CDR3 nucleotide sequence: TGTGCCAGCAGCCAATCTGAAGCCCTGAACACTGAAGCTTTCTTT.

This sequence joins TRBV27 and TRBJ1-4; TRBD1 aligns across 8 bases. This CDR3 contains 15 residues. The V gene's germline CDR1 is MNHEY and CDR2 SMNVEV (reference sequence). Trimming removed 0 bases from V and 11 bases from J; junction bases left unmatched: 8. The CDR3 spells CASSLSWTGSSKLFF. The CDR3 nucleotides read TGTGCCAGCAGTTTATCATGGACAGGGTCTTCGAAACTGTTTTTT.

A single count supports this clone. Other DNA variants within this sample encode the same CDR3. The V call is TRBV5-1, the J call TRBJ1-1; D possibly corresponds to TRBD1 (5 bases). The CDR3 sequence is 14 residues long. In germline, CDR1 is SGHRS, CDR2 YFSETQ. V lost 0 bases and J lost 1, with 7 bases in between. CDR3: CASSLVDRNTEAFF. DNA of the CDR3: TGCGCCAGCAGCTTGGTTGACAGGAACACTGAAGCTTTCTTT.

The V gene is TRBV28, the J gene TRBJ1-5, with D possibly matching TRBD1 (5 bases). V was cut by 8 bases and J by 4 bases, with 15 bases left in between. This CDR3 has 14 amino acids. CDR1 and CDR2 from the germline V gene are MDHEN and SYDVKM. The CDR3 sequence: CASRPPGKNQPQHF. DNA of the CDR3: TGTGCCAGCCGCCCCCCAGGGAAGAATCAGCCCCAGCATTTT.

This rearrangement joins TRBV6-8 to TRBJ2-5; TRBD2 matches at 8 bases. V lost 4 bases, J lost 5 bases, and 9 bases stayed unmatched. From germline, CDR1 is MNHGY and CDR2 SAAAGT. The CDR3 is 15 amino acids. In nucleotides, the CDR3 is TGTGCCAGCAGTTGGCGACAGCGGGAGTCGGAGACCCAGTACTTC. This encodes CASSWRQRESETQYF.

This clone appeared a few times. The chain employs TRBV6-1 and TRBJ2-3; D possibly corresponds to TRBD2 (6 bases). The CDR3 has 16 amino acids. V dropped 2 bases and J dropped 5 bases, with 17 bases sitting between them. Germline V gives CDR1 MNHNS, CDR2 SASEGT. The CDR3: CASSEPPGTGEDTQYF. CDR3 DNA: TGTGCCAGCAGTGAACCCCCAGGGACGGGGGAAGATACGCAGTATTTT.

This clone showed up just a few times. The V and J genes are TRBV10-3 and TRBJ2-1, with TRBD1 matching 8 bases. The CDR3 length is 15 residues. V lost 6 bases and J lost 2; bases outside the gene matches: 6. Germline V gene data show CDR1 as ENHRY and CDR2 as SYGVKD. This chain's CDR3 is CAIRQTGGAYNEQFF. The DNA for the CDR3 is TGTGCCATCAGGCAAACAGGGGGAGCCTACAATGAGCAGTTCTTC.

About this clone: One junction end does not reproduce the germline sequence, and a read error may be involved. The chain is built from TRBV13 and TRBJ1-6; D is undetermined. The CDR3 contains 13 residues. CDR1 and CDR2 (germline): PRHDT, FYEKMQ (reference sequence). This chain's CDR3 is CASSLSGVTPLHF. The CDR3 DNA follows: TGTGCCAGCAGCTTATCAGGTGTGACACCCCTCCATTTT.

The chain links TRBV7-2 to TRBJ2-1; D ambiguous. This CDR3 has 14 residues. The germline V gene encodes CDR1 SGHTA and CDR2 FQGNSA. Between the trimmed V and J ends, which lost 5 bases and 5 bases, there was a span of 13 bases. The CDR3 sequence: CASSPLSLDNEQFF. CDR3 DNA sequence: TGTGCCAGCAGCCCCTTGTCCCTAGACAATGAGCAGTTCTTC.

In its sample, this clone was seen once. The J gene is TRBJ2-3, the V gene TRBV5-1, with TRBD2 identical over 11 bases. V lost 1 base and J lost 6; bases outside the gene matches: 4. Germline V gene data show CDR1 as SGHRS and CDR2 as YFSETQ. The CDR3 totals 15 residues. The CDR3 region has the DNA TGCGCCAGCAGCTTGACTAGCGGGAGCCAGGATACGCAGTATTTT. This sequence encodes CASSLTSGSQDTQYF. Looking up the rest from reference TRBV5-1 and TRBJ2-3 gives the full variable domain: KAGVTQTPRYLIKTRGQQVTLSCSPISGHRSVSWYQQTPGQGLQFLFEYFSETQRNKGNFPGRFSGRQFSNSRSEMNVSTLELGDSALYLCASSLTSGSQDTQYFGPGTRLTVL.

Note on this clone: Relative to the germline gene, one junction end is altered; a read error may explain this. The V and J genes are TRBV7-7 and TRBJ2-5, with TRBD2 as a possible D gene (5 bases). CDR1 is SSHAT, CDR2 FNYEAQ, per germline (reference sequence). There are 15 residues in the CDR3. DNA of the CDR3: TGTGCTAGCAGCTTAGGCGGGCAACGAGCGGAGACCCAGTACTTC. This sequence encodes CASSLGGQRAETQYF.

V gene TRBV7-8 combines with J gene TRBJ2-5; 10 positions match TRBD1. The germline V gene encodes CDR1 SGHVS and CDR2 FQNEAQ. With V trimmed by 1 base and J by 2 bases, 1 base remained unmatched. The CDR3 is 15 amino acids. CDR3 sequence: CASSLGGQGQETQYF. The CDR3 DNA sequence: TGTGCCAGCAGCTTAGGGGGACAGGGGCAAGAGACCCAGTACTTC.

This rearrangement joins TRBV6-5 to TRBJ2-4, with D perhaps matching TRBD1 (6 bases). The V end was cut by 10 bases, the J end by 2 bases, with 18 bases between. CDR3 size: 15 residues. The V gene's germline CDR1 is MNHEY and CDR2 SVGAGI. The CDR3 nucleotides read TGTGCCATAACCTCGGCAGGGGTCACCAAAAACATTCAGTACTTC. This encodes CAITSAGVTKNIQYF.

The genes are TRBV29-1 and TRBJ1-1, with D tentatively TRBD1 (6 bases). CDR1 is SQVTM, CDR2 ANQGSEA, per germline. The CDR3 totals 12 residues. The V end lost 6 bases, the J end lost 5 bases, and 13 bases lay between the germline ends. DNA of the CDR3: TGCAGCGTCGGACAGAAGGGAACTGAAGCTTTCTTT. It encodes CSVGQKGTEAFF.

To note about this clone: At one end, the junction sequence differs from germline, possibly due to a read error. The chain uses TRBV23-1 and TRBJ2-4, with D possibly matching TRBD2 (5 bases). TRBV23-1 is sorted into the ORF group, with uncertain function. The CDR3 consists of 12 residues. CDR3 in amino acids: CASSRPGPPRDF. CDR3 in DNA: TGCGCCAGCAGTCGTCCCGGGCCTCCGCGGGACTTC.

The genes are TRBV20-1 and TRBJ2-7; 9 bases align to TRBD2. Per germline, CDR1 DFQATT and CDR2 SNEGSKA (reference sequence). The CDR3 sequence is 11 residues long. V was pared by 7 bases and J by 5 bases, with 3 bases of the junction left unmatched. The chain's CDR3 is CSEASGNEQYF. In DNA, the CDR3 is TGCAGTGAAGCTAGCGGGAACGAGCAGTACTTC.

The V gene is TRBV10-3, the J gene TRBJ1-2; 7 bases align to TRBD1. The CDR3 extends over 13 amino acids. J lost 4 bases, V lost 6 bases, and 5 bases had no gene match. The germline CDR1 and CDR2 sequences are ENHRY and SYGVKD. In nucleotides, the CDR3 is TGTGCCATCAGAGAGGGACAGCGCTATGGCTACACCTTC. The encoded protein is CAIREGQRYGYTF.

The J gene is TRBJ1-1, the V gene TRBV6-5; D is perhaps TRBD1 (5 bases). Per the germline V gene, CDR1 is MNHEY and CDR2 is SVGAGI. This CDR3 spans 13 amino acids. V was trimmed by 2 bases and J by 10 bases, leaving 14 bases between them. This CDR3 reads CASSYGQGLGAFF. For the CDR3, the DNA is TGTGCCAGCAGTTACGGGCAGGGCTTAGGAGCTTTCTTT.

This clone was counted a single time. V usage is TRBV12-3 or TRBV12-4 and J usage is TRBJ1-2, with unresolved D. The V gene lost 2 bases and the J gene lost 1 base, with 5 bases spanning the gap. This CDR3 region has 13 residues. Written as DNA, the CDR3 is TGTGCCAGCAGTTTACAGATTAACTATGGCTACACCTTC. Its protein product is CASSLQINYGYTF.

The chain recombines TRBV7-6 with TRBJ2-5; D is possibly TRBD2 (5 bases). The germline V gene encodes CDR1 SGHVS and CDR2 FNYEAQ. This CDR3 spans 15 amino acids. Trimming pared 4 bases from V and 7 bases from J, leaving 19 bases between. The CDR3 DNA follows: TGTGCCAGCAGCTCAGACCGCGCCGGCGGGCTGACCCAGTACTTC. Translating it yields CASSSDRAGGLTQYF.

This clone occurred once. V gene TRBV24-1 combines with J gene TRBJ2-1; TRBD2 might be the D (6 bases). V was pared by 7 bases and J by 7 bases, with 13 bases between. Germline CDR1 is KGHDR and CDR2 is SFDVKD. The CDR3 runs to 13 residues. CDR3 protein: CATRPRGENEQFF. DNA of the CDR3: TGTGCCACCAGACCCCGCGGGGAAAATGAGCAGTTCTTC.

The J gene is TRBJ2-3, the V gene TRBV4-2, with D perhaps matching TRBD2 (6 bases). Trimming left V 1 base short and J 3 bases short, with 20 bases between. The CDR3 runs 18 residues. Germline loops: CDR1 LGHNA, CDR2 YNFKEQ. The CDR3 sequence is CASSQGIPVGGVTDTQYF. The CDR3 bases are TGTGCCAGCAGCCAAGGGATTCCGGTGGGAGGCGTGACAGATACGCAGTATTTT.

V usage is TRBV28 and J usage is TRBJ2-2, with D perhaps matching TRBD2 (5 bases). Trimming removed 2 bases at V and 0 bases at J, with 16 bases between. From germline, CDR1 is MDHEN and CDR2 SYDVKM. The CDR3 is 18 residues long. The CDR3 loop reads CASSLPMTGNANTGELFF. For the CDR3, the DNA is TGTGCCAGCAGTTTACCGATGACGGGGAACGCGAACACCGGGGAGCTGTTTTTT. The full variable domain, with the rest looked up from reference TRBV28 and TRBJ2-2, is DVKVTQSSRYLVKRTGEKVFLECVQDMDHENMFWYRQDPGLGLRLIYFSYDVKMKEKGDIPEGYSVSREKKERFSLILESASTNQTSMYLCASSLPMTGNANTGELFFGEGSRLTVL.

The V call is TRBV6-1, the J call TRBJ1-6; D gene ambiguous. The CDR3 is 11 amino acids. Germline-derived CDR1 and CDR2 are MNHNS and SASEGT. The V end lost 0 bases, the J end lost 14 bases, and 5 bases lay between the germline ends. The CDR3 region is CASSEALSLHF. The CDR3 nucleotides are TGTGCCAGCAGTGAAGCCCTATCCCTCCACTTT.

This chain connects TRBV6-1 to TRBJ2-1; 10 nucleotides match TRBD2. The CDR3 totals 15 residues. Germline CDR1 is MNHNS and CDR2 is SASEGT. V lost 6 bases and J lost 3; bases outside the gene matches: 5. CDR3 protein: CASRETSGNYNEQFF. CDR3 nucleotides: TGTGCCAGCAGGGAAACTAGCGGGAACTACAATGAGCAGTTCTTC.

This clone was seen a few times. The V and J genes are TRBV10-3 and TRBJ2-7; possibly TRBD1 for D (6 bases). CDR3 size: 14 residues. V lost 6 bases, J lost 0 bases, and 12 bases lay in between. Germline lookup yields CDR1 ENHRY and CDR2 SYGVKD. The CDR3 loop reads CAISALQGSYEQYF. The CDR3, as DNA: TGTGCCATCAGCGCTTTACAGGGCTCCTACGAGCAGTACTTC.

The CDR3 nucleotides read TGTGCCAGCAGCTTGGACAGGGGCTATGGCTACACCTTC. This codes for CASSLDRGYGYTF. The genes are TRBV5-4 and TRBJ1-2, with 7 bases matching TRBD1. The CDR3 length is 13 residues. Germline CDR1 is SGHNT and CDR2 is YYREEE (reference sequence). The junction had 0 bases not matched to a gene; V was cut back by 0 bases and J by 4 bases.

The V and J genes are TRBV18 and TRBJ1-2, with D possibly being TRBD1 (6 bases). Germline CDR1 reads KGHSH; CDR2 reads LQKENI. Trimming cost V 3 bases and J 2 bases, with 10 bases left between them. The CDR3 runs 14 residues. The CDR3 is CASSPPGDNYGYTF. As DNA, the CDR3 is TGTGCCAGCTCACCCCCAGGGGACAACTATGGCTACACCTTC.